The clone carrying this T cell receptor beta chain was observed a handful of times. Germline V gives CDR1 MNHEY, CDR2 SVGAGI. This CDR3 is 15 amino acids long. The ends were cut back, 6 bases at V and 9 bases at J, with 18 bases in the middle. Libraries were prepared by immunoSEQ multiplex PCR; TCRdb keeps only in-frame clonotypes and omits some of them. The table shows fewer than 150,000 clones, with 85% to 90% occurring only once. This entry belongs to a study of T cell responses to AZD1222 COVID-19 vaccine. Across the whole study: Recipients boosted at about 4 weeks or about 12 weeks are pooled.

This TCR derives from an adult in good health. Source: peripheral blood, taken on day 0 of AZD1222 vaccination. The J gene is TRBJ1-6, the V gene TRBV6-5, with D perhaps TRBD1 (6 bases). The CDR3 here is CASSQGGRGSSPLHF. In DNA form, the CDR3 reads TGTGCCAGCAGCCAAGGGGGACGAGGGAGTTCACCCCTCCACTTT.